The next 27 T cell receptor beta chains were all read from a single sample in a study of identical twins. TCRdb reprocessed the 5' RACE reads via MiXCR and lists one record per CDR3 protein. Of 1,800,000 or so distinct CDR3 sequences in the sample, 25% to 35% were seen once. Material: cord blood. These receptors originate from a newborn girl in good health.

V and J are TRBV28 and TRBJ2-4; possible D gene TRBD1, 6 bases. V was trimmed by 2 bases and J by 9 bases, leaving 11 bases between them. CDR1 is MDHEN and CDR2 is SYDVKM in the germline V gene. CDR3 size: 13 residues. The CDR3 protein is CASSLPGESIQYF. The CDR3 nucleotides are TGTGCCAGCAGTTTACCAGGGGAGAGCATTCAGTACTTC.

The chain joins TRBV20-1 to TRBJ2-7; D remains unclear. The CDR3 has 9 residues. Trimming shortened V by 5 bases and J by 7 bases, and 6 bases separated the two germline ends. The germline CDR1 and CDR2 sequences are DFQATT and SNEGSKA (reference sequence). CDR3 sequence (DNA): TGCAGTGCTTGGAATGAGCAGTACTTC. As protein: CSAWNEQYF.

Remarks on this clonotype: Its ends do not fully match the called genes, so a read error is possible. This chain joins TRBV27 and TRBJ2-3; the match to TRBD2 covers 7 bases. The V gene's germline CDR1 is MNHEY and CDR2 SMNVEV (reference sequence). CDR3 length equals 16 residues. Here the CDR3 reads CASSSLGGQITHTQYF. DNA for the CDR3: TGTGCCAGCAGTTCCCTGGGAGGGCAGATCACACATACGCAGTATTTT.

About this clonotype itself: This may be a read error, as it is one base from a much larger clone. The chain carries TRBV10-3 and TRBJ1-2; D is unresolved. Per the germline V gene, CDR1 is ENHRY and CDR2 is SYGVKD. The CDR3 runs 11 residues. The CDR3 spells CAISELSGFTF. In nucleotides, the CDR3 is TGTGCCATCAGTGAGCTGAGCGGCTTCACCTTC.

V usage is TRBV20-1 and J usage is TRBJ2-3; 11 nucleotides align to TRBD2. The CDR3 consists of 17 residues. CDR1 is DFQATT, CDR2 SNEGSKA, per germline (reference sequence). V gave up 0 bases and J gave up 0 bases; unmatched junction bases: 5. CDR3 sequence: CSARDFPSGRSTDTQYF. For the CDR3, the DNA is TGCAGTGCTAGAGACTTTCCTAGCGGGAGGAGCACAGATACGCAGTATTTT.

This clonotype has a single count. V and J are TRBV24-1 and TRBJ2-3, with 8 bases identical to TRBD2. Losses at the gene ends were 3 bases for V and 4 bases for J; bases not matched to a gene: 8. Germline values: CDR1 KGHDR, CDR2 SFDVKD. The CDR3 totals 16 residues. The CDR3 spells CATSDPQRGPPDTQYF. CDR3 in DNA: TGTGCCACCAGTGATCCTCAGCGGGGGCCCCCAGATACGCAGTATTTT.

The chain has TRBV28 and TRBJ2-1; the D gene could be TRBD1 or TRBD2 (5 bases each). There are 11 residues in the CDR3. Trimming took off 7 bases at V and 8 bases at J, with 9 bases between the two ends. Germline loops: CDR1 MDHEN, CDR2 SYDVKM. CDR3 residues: CASTPGHEQFF. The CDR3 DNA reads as TGTGCCAGCACCCCGGGACATGAGCAGTTCTTC.

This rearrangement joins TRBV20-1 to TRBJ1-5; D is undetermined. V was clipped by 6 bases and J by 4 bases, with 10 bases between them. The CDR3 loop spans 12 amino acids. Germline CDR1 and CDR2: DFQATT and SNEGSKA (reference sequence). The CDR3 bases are TGCAGTGCCCACACAAGTAATCAGCCCCAGCATTTT. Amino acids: CSAHTSNQPQHF.

CDR3 coding DNA: TGTGCCAGCAGCTTAGGCGCCAGAACCAGGGCTAATGAAGCTTTCTTT. This codes for CASSLGARTRANEAFF. The chain links TRBV7-2 to TRBJ1-1; tentatively, D is TRBD1 (5 bases). The CDR3 spans 16 residues. Germline V gene lookup returns CDR1 SGHTA and CDR2 FQGNSA. Trimming left V 1 base short and J 7 bases short, with 19 bases between.

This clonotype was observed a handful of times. CDR3 sequence (DNA): TGTGCCAGCAGTCTCCTATCTAGCGGGGGCTACAATGAGCAGTTCTTC. The encoded protein is CASSLLSSGGYNEQFF. The chain is built from TRBV27 and TRBJ2-1, with 10 positions matching TRBD2. The CDR3 is made up of 16 amino acids. Unmatched junction bases numbered 7, after V lost 5 bases and J lost 3 bases. Germline V gene lookup returns CDR1 MNHEY and CDR2 SMNVEV (reference sequence).

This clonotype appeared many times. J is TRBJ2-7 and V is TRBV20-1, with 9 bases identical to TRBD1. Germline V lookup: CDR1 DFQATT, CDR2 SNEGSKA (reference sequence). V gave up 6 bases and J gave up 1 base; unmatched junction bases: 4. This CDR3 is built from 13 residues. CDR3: CSATGGPSYEQYF. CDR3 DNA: TGCAGTGCGACAGGGGGGCCTTCCTACGAGCAGTACTTC.

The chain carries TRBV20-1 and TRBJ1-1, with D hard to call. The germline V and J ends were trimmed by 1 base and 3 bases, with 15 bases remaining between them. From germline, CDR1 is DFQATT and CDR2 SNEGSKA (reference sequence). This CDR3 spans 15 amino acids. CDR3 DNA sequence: TGCAGTGCTAGAGTGGCAGGTACTATTTACACTGAAGCTTTCTTT. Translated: CSARVAGTIYTEAFF.

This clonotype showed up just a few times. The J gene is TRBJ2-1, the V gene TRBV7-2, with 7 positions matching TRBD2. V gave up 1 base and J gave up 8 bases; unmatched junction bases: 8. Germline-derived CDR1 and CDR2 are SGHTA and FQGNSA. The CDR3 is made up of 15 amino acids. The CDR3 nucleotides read TGTGCCAGCAGCTTAGGCGCGACTAGCTTCTATGAGCAGTTCTTC. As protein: CASSLGATSFYEQFF.

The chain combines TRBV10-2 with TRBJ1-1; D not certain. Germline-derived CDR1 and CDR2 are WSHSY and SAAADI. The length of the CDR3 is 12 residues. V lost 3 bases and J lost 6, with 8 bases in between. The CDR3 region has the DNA TGCGCCAGCAGTGACCCGGGCCCTGAAGCTTTCTTT. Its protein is CASSDPGPEAFF.

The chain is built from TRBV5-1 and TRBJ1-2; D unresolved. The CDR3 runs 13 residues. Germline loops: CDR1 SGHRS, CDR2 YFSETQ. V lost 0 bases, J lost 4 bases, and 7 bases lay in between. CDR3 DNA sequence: TGCGCCAGCAGCTTGGGCGACTTCTATGGCTACACCTTC. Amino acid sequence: CASSLGDFYGYTF.

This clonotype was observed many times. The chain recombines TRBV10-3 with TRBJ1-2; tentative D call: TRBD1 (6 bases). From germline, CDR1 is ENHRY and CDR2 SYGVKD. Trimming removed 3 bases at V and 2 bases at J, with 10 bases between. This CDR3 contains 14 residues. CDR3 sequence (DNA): TGTGCCATCAGTGAATTCCAGGGGAACTATGGCTACACCTTC. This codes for CAISEFQGNYGYTF.

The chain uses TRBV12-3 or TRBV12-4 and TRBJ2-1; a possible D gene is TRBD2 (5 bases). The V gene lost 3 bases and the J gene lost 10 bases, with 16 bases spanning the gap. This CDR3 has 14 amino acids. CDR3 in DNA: TGTGCCAGCAGTTTGAAAAGAGAGGGAGTCGAGCAGTTCTTC. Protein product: CASSLKREGVEQFF.

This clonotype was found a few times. CDR3 sequence reads: CASRGTGENTEAFF. The CDR3 DNA sequence: TGTGCCAGCAGGGGGACAGGGGAGAACACTGAAGCTTTCTTT. V is TRBV2 and J is TRBJ1-1; TRBD1 matches 10 bases. From germline, CDR1 is SNHLY and CDR2 FYNNEI. This CDR3 is built from 14 residues. Trimming at V came to 6 bases and at J to 1 base, leaving 2 bases not matched to a gene. Based on the CDR3 plus reference TRBV2 and TRBJ1-1, the full variable domain is EPEVTQTPSHQVTQMGQEVILRCVPISNHLYFYWYRQILGQKVEFLVSFYNNEISEKSEIFDDQFSVERPDGSNFTLKIRSTKLEDSAMYFCASRGTGENTEAFFGQGTRLTVV.

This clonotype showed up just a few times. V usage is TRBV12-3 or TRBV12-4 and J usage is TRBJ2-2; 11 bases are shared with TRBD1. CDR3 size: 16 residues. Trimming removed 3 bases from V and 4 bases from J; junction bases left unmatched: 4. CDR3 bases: TGTGCCAGCAGTTTTCGGACAGGGGGCTTCACCGGGGAGCTGTTTTTT. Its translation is CASSFRTGGFTGELFF.

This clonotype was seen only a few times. DNA of the CDR3: TGTGCCAGCAGTCCCCAGGCAGGGACTAGCACAGATACGCAGTATTTT. As protein: CASSPQAGTSTDTQYF. The V call is TRBV27, the J call TRBJ2-3; D is possibly TRBD2 (6 bases). The germline V gene has CDR1 MNHEY and CDR2 SMNVEV (reference sequence). V was shortened by 5 bases and J by 0 bases, with 15 bases between the two germline ends. This CDR3 is 16 amino acids long.

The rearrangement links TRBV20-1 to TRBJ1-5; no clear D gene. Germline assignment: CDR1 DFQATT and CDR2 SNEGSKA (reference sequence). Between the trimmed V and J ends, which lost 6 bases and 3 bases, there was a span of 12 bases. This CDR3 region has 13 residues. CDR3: CSANGRSNQPQHF. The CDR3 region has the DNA TGCAGTGCAAACGGACGTTCCAATCAGCCCCAGCATTTT.

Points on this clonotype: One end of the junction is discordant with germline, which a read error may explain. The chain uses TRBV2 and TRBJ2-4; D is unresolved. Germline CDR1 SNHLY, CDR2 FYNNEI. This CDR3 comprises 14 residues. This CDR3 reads CASKVQPYQETQHF. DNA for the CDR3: TGTGCCAGCAAGGTCCAGCCCTATCAAGAGACCCAGCACTTC.

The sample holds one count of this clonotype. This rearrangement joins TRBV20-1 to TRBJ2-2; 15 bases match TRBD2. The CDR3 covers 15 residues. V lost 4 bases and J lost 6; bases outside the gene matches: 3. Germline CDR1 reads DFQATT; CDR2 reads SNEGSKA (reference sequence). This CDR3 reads CSATGTSGRPGELFF. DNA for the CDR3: TGCAGTGCTACGGGGACTAGCGGGAGGCCCGGGGAGCTGTTTTTT.

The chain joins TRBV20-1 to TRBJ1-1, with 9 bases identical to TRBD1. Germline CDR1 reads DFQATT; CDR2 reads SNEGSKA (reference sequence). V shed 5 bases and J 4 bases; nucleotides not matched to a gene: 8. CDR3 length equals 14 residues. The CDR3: CSAFSGQGPTEAFF. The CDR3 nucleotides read TGCAGTGCTTTTAGTGGACAGGGGCCCACTGAAGCTTTCTTT.

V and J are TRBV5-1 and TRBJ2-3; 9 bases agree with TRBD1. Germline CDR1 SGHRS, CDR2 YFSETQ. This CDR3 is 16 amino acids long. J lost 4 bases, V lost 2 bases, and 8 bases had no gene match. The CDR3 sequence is CASSFARQGGADTQYF. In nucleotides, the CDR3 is TGCGCCAGCAGCTTCGCACGACAGGGGGGCGCAGATACGCAGTATTTT.

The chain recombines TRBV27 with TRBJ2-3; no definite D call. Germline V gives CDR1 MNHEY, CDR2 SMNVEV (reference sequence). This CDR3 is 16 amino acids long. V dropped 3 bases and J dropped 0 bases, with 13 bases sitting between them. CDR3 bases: TGTGCCAGCAGTTTGTGGGCTAGTTTAAGCACAGATACGCAGTATTTT. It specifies CASSLWASLSTDTQYF.

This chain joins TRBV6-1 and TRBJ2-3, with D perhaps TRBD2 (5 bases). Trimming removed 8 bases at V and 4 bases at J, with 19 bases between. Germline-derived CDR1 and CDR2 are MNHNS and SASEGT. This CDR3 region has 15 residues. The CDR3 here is CASHPFSHGADTQYF. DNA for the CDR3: TGTGCCAGCCACCCCTTTAGTCACGGGGCAGATACGCAGTATTTT.